What follows are 20 T cell receptor beta chains derived from one specimen sequenced in a study of cytomegalovirus exposure and HLA in healthy donors. Use of 60 Vbeta and 13 Jbeta primers characterized the PCR. TCRdb keeps only in-frame clones here, not all; method: immunoSEQ multiplex PCR. There are about 31,000 clones in the sample; around two fifths occur only once, and around 2% lies in the top ten. Sequences were obtained from PBMCs. These receptors were collected from a woman between 50 and 59 years old in good health and CMV-seronegative.

The chain combines TRBV2 with TRBJ1-1; no clear D. This CDR3 has 13 residues. V lost 4 bases and J 7 bases, leaving 13 bases between the germline ends. Germline CDR1 SNHLY, CDR2 FYNNEI. This chain's CDR3 is CASSVIQASEAFF. The CDR3 bases are TGTGCCAGCAGTGTAATCCAGGCCAGTGAAGCTTTCTTT.

This clone appeared a few times. This sequence joins TRBV4-1 and TRBJ2-7; 8 bases map to TRBD2. V was pared by 6 bases and J by 2 bases, with 12 bases of the junction left unmatched. The CDR3 runs 16 residues. CDR1 and CDR2 (germline): MGHRA, YSYEKL. The CDR3 loop reads CASSLQGSGITYEQYF. In DNA form, the CDR3 reads TGCGCCAGCAGTCTTCAAGGTAGCGGGATCACCTACGAGCAGTACTTC.

The chain is built from TRBV23-1 and TRBJ2-7; maybe TRBD1 (6 bases). TRBV23-1 is reported as an ORF; its role is uncertain. Trimming pared 0 bases from V and 6 bases from J, leaving 12 bases between. The CDR3 has 14 residues. Here the CDR3 DNA reads TGCGCCAGCAGTCAATCCACAGGGTTGGGCGAGCAGTACTTC. Its protein product is CASSQSTGLGEQYF.

This clone showed up just a few times. The chain links TRBV5-1 to TRBJ2-5; TRBD2 matches at 10 bases. Per the germline V gene, CDR1 is SGHRS and CDR2 is YFSETQ. Trimming cost V 5 bases and J 2 bases; bases outside gene matches: 9. This CDR3 comprises 16 residues. CDR3 coding DNA: TGCGCCAGCAGTTCTGGTAGTAGCGGGGGGCAAGAGACCCAGTACTTC. Translating gives CASSSGSSGGQETQYF. The whole variable domain, remainder taken from reference TRBV5-1 and TRBJ2-5, is KAGVTQTPRYLIKTRGQQVTLSCSPISGHRSVSWYQQTPGQGLQFLFEYFSETQRNKGNFPGRFSGRQFSNSRSEMNVSTLELGDSALYLCASSSGSSGGQETQYFGPGTRLLVL.

There are a few counts of this clone. The rearrangement links TRBV4-1 to TRBJ2-3; the D gene is possibly TRBD1 (6 bases). Germline CDR1 is MGHRA and CDR2 is YSYEKL. The CDR3 is 16 residues long. Trimming stripped 0 bases from V and 0 bases from J, with 10 bases between. The DNA for the CDR3 is TGCGCCAGCAGCCAAGATCCCAGGGGCAGCACAGATACGCAGTATTTT. This translates into CASSQDPRGSTDTQYF.

This chain joins TRBV10-3 and TRBJ1-1; tentative D call: TRBD1 (5 bases). The germline V and J ends were trimmed by 3 bases and 4 bases, with 9 bases remaining between them. Germline lookup yields CDR1 ENHRY and CDR2 SYGVKD. The length of the CDR3 is 13 residues. CDR3 loop: CAISDNQGTEAFF. DNA of the CDR3: TGTGCCATCAGTGATAACCAGGGCACTGAAGCTTTCTTT.

V is TRBV4-1 and J is TRBJ1-2, with D possibly matching TRBD1 (6 bases). There are 13 residues in the CDR3. Trimming removed 3 bases from V and 8 bases from J, with 13 bases in between. Per the germline V gene, CDR1 is MGHRA and CDR2 is YSYEKL. This CDR3 reads CASSQNNRAGYTF. The CDR3 coding sequence is TGCGCCAGCAGCCAGAATAACAGGGCCGGCTACACCTTC.

This clone has a handful of counts. This chain links TRBV18 with TRBJ1-3, with D tentatively TRBD1 (6 bases). Germline CDR1 is KGHSH and CDR2 is LQKENI. The CDR3 is made up of 16 amino acids. V was shortened by 3 bases and J by 0 bases, with 12 bases between the two germline ends. The CDR3 region is CASSPAGGASGNTIYF. CDR3 DNA: TGTGCCAGCTCACCCGCCGGGGGGGCCTCTGGAAACACCATATATTTT.

This clone was seen a handful of times. The CDR3 bases are TGTGCCAGCAGTTATGGGACAGGGGCCCACGAGCAGTACTTC. The encoded protein is CASSYGTGAHEQYF. The chain employs TRBV2 and TRBJ2-7; TRBD1 matches at 10 bases. In germline, CDR1 is SNHLY, CDR2 FYNNEI. This CDR3 has 14 residues. The ends lost 5 bases at V and 5 bases at J; junction bases unmatched: 6.

This chain links TRBV5-6 with TRBJ2-5, with 7 bases identical to TRBD2. The germline CDR1 and CDR2 sequences are SGHDT and YYEEEE. This CDR3 comprises 14 residues. After removal of 4 bases from V and 0 bases from J, the junction contained 3 bases not matched to a gene. The CDR3 spells CASSRRGYQETQYF. CDR3 in DNA: TGTGCCAGCAGCCGGCGGGGGTACCAAGAGACCCAGTACTTC.

The chain links TRBV7-6 to TRBJ1-3; 9 bases line up with TRBD1. The junction had 5 bases not matched to a gene; V was cut back by 5 bases and J by 0 bases. Germline CDR1 is SGHVS and CDR2 is FNYEAQ. This CDR3 spans 16 amino acids. The CDR3 region is CASSPDRGSSGNTIYF. Here the CDR3 DNA reads TGTGCCAGCAGCCCGGACAGGGGCTCCTCTGGAAACACCATATATTTT.

This clone was seen a few times. The chain uses TRBV6-6 and TRBJ2-7; 8 bases align to TRBD1. The CDR3 extends over 16 amino acids. From germline, CDR1 is MNHNY and CDR2 SVGAGI (reference sequence). With V trimmed by 6 bases and J by 4 bases, 14 bases remained unmatched. This chain's CDR3 is CASSLVTGQVSYEQYF. The DNA for the CDR3 is TGTGCCAGCAGCCTCGTAACGGGACAGGTTAGTTACGAGCAGTACTTC.

The genes are TRBV5-4 and TRBJ1-2; D might be TRBD1 (6 bases). V gave up 4 bases and J gave up 2 bases, with 12 bases separating them. CDR1 is SGHNT, CDR2 YYREEE, per germline (reference sequence). The CDR3 covers 14 residues. CDR3 nucleotides: TGTGCCAGCAGCCTAATAACAGGGAACTATGGCTACACCTTC. It codes for CASSLITGNYGYTF.

The chain links TRBV14 to TRBJ1-2, with 9 bases matching TRBD1. J gave up 4 bases and V 4 bases, and 4 bases lay outside the gene matches. The CDR3 consists of 14 residues. The germline gives CDR1 SGHDN, CDR2 FVKESK. In DNA form, the CDR3 reads TGTGCCAGCAGCCCGGGACAGGGAGGCTATGGCTACACCTTC. Amino acid sequence: CASSPGQGGYGYTF. Based on the CDR3 plus reference TRBV14 and TRBJ1-2, the full variable domain is EAGVTQFPSHSVIEKGQTVTLRCDPISGHDNLYWYRRVMGKEIKFLLHFVKESKQDESGMPNNRFLAERTGGTYSTLKVQPAELEDSGVYFCASSPGQGGYGYTFGSGTRLTVV.

Of note for this clone: The junction differs from germline at one of its ends, possibly a read error. The V and J genes are TRBV7-2 and TRBJ2-5; D is ambiguous. The CDR3 extends over 14 amino acids. Germline lookup yields CDR1 SGHTA and CDR2 FQGNSA. CDR3 protein: CASSPGRNQEAQYF. In nucleotides, the CDR3 is TGTGCCAGCAGCCCCGGCAGAAACCAAGAGGCCCAGTACTTC.

The rearrangement joins TRBV27 to TRBJ2-1, with 14 bases matching TRBD2. V was pared by 4 bases and J by 0 bases, with 11 bases of the junction left unmatched. Germline V lookup: CDR1 MNHEY, CDR2 SMNVEV (reference sequence). The CDR3 contains 20 residues. CDR3: CASSSLGTSGGRSSYNEQFF. CDR3 DNA: TGTGCCAGCAGTTCGCTTGGGACTAGCGGGGGCCGCAGCTCCTACAATGAGCAGTTCTTC.

The chain couples TRBV12-5 to TRBJ1-5, with D perhaps TRBD1 (6 bases). This CDR3 comprises 13 residues. Deletions cut 6 bases from V and 5 bases from J, with 11 bases between. The germline gives CDR1 LGHNT, CDR2 FRNRAP. This chain's CDR3 is CASGQGTHQPQHF. The DNA of the CDR3 is TGTGCTAGTGGCCAGGGGACCCATCAGCCCCAGCATTTT.

V and J are TRBV6-4 and TRBJ2-3; 7 bases match TRBD2. Germline V gives CDR1 MRHNA, CDR2 SNTAGT. The CDR3 is made up of 14 amino acids. The V and J ends lost 5 bases and 4 bases, in that order; junction bases with no gene match: 6. The CDR3: CASSSTTSADTQYF. The CDR3 DNA follows: TGTGCCAGCAGTAGCACAACTAGCGCAGATACGCAGTATTTT.

The chain employs TRBV14 and TRBJ2-2; 9 bases line up with TRBD1. This CDR3 is 18 amino acids long. Unmatched junction bases numbered 9, after V lost 0 bases and J lost 4 bases. The germline CDR1 and CDR2 sequences are SGHDN and FVKESK. CDR3 bases: TGTGCCAGCAGCCAAGATCCCGGACAGGGGTTACTCACCGGGGAGCTGTTTTTT. Protein product: CASSQDPGQGLLTGELFF.

This clone was observed a few times. The chain is built from TRBV25-1 and TRBJ1-1; D might be TRBD1 (5 bases). Deletions cut 6 bases from V and 1 base from J, with 21 bases between. The CDR3 runs 17 residues. Germline V gene data show CDR1 as MGHDK and CDR2 as SYGVNS. The CDR3 here is CASRNGGAGTTNTEAFF. The DNA for the CDR3 is TGTGCCAGCAGGAACGGTGGGGCAGGGACTACGAACACTGAAGCTTTCTTT. The full variable domain, in which reference TRBV25-1 and TRBJ1-1 provide the parts outside the CDR3, is EADIYQTPRYLVIGTGKKITLECSQTMGHDKMYWYQQDPGMELHLIHYSYGVNSTEKGDLSSESTVSRIRTEHFPLTLESARPSHTSQYLCASRNGGAGTTNTEAFFGQGTRLTVV.